Listed below are T cell receptor beta chains from one sample, sequenced in a study of cytomegalovirus exposure and HLA in healthy donors. Method: immunoSEQ multiplex PCR; TCRdb's copy keeps in-frame clones and lacks some. The data hold 85,000 to 130,000 clones, with 75% observed a single time. The sequencing sample was made of PBMCs. The receptors stem from a woman between 18 and 30 years old in good health and CMV-seropositive. CDR3s include the opening cysteine and the closing phenylalanine or tryptophan. D genes are given only for firm matches. The size of a clone is reported for some rows only, either as once, few or many, or as a class for expanded clones.

.	15	TRBD2	TRBV13	TRBJ2-7	TGTGCCAGCAGGTATGGGACTAGCAAATGGGACGAGCAGTACTTC	CASRYGTSKWDEQYF
.	11	.	TRBV28	TRBJ1-1	TGTGCCAGCAGTTTCTCCACTGAAGCTTTCTTT	CASSFSTEAFF
.	14	TRBD2	TRBV30	TRBJ2-3	TGTGCCTGGAGACTAGCGGGAGTGACAGATACGCAGTATTTT	CAWRLAGVTDTQYF
.	15	.	TRBV30	TRBJ2-1	TGTGCCTGGAGGGGCATACGGGAAAAATCCAATGAGCAGTTCTTC	CAWRGIREKSNEQFF
many	13	.	TRBV25-1	TRBJ2-6	TGTGCCAGCTACAAATCTGGGGCCAACGTCCTGACTTTC	CASYKSGANVLTF
.	18	TRBD2	TRBV6-1	TRBJ2-3	TGTGCCAGCAGTGTACACCCCCGGACTAGCAATCAGAAAGATACGCAGTATTTT	CASSVHPRTSNQKDTQYF
few	14	.	TRBV27	TRBJ2-7	TGTGCCAGCAGTCTGCAGGGTAGCGGATACGAGCAGTACTTC	CASSLQGSGYEQYF
.	17	TRBD1	TRBV5-8	TRBJ2-1	TGTGCCAGCAGCCCACGGGACAGGGGAAGTTCGGCCGATGAGCAGTTCTTC	CASSPRDRGSSADEQFF
.	15	TRBD2	TRBV18	TRBJ2-7	TGTGCCAGCTCACCACTCAGCGGGAGTATGGGCGAGCAGTACTTC	CASSPLSGSMGEQYF
.	14	.	TRBV5-1	TRBJ2-5	TGCGCCAGCAGCTTGGATGGGCTTCAAGAGACCCAGTACTTC	CASSLDGLQETQYF
.	13	.	TRBV6-1	TRBJ1-3	TGTGCCAGCAAGGCAGGGCCTGGAAACACCATATATTTT	CASKAGPGNTIYF
.	14	.	TRBV27	TRBJ2-7	TGTGCCAGCAGTTTAAGCGCTAGCTGGTACGAGCAGTACTTC	CASSLSASWYEQYF
.	15	TRBD2	TRBV2	TRBJ2-7	TGTGCCGTCACGCGGGGGGTACCTCAATCCTACGAGCAGTACTTC	CAVTRGVPQSYEQYF
.	17	TRBD1	TRBV27	TRBJ2-6	TGTGCCAGCAGTGCCGGGACAGGTAGCTCTGGGGCCAACGTCCTGACTTTC	CASSAGTGSSGANVLTF
.	14	TRBD2	TRBV18	TRBJ2-5	TGTGCCAGCTCCCAGACTAGCGGGAGTGAGACCCAGTACTTC	CASSQTSGSETQYF
.	14	TRBD1	TRBV6-7	TRBJ1-1	TGTGCCAGCAGTTACCCAGTCCGGGACAGTCAAGCTTTCTTT	CASSYPVRDSQAFF
once	13	.	TRBV6-6	TRBJ2-5	TGTGCCAGCAGTTACCGCGGGGAAGAGACCCAGTACTTC	CASSYRGEETQYF
.	14	TRBD2	TRBV7-2	TRBJ2-5	TGTGCCAGCAGCTTAGATGCGGGAGTGGAGACCCAGTACTTC	CASSLDAGVETQYF
.	13	TRBD1	TRBV5-1	TRBJ1-2	TGCGCCAGCAGCTTGGACAGGGGGAATGGCTACACCTTC	CASSLDRGNGYTF
.	14	.	TRBV10-2	TRBJ2-3	TGCGCCAGCAGCCTGACAGATCACACAGATACGCAGTATTTT	CASSLTDHTDTQYF
.	15	.	TRBV9	TRBJ2-2	TGTGCCAGCAGCGTAGAAAGCCGTTACAGCGGGGAGCTGTTTTTT	CASSVESRYSGELFF
.	16	.	TRBV5-4	TRBJ1-1	TGTGCCAGCAGCGGGAAGGGGCAGGGAGGGCACACTGAAGCTTTCTTT	CASSGKGQGGHTEAFF
few	16	TRBD1	TRBV4-2	TRBJ2-2	TGTGCCAGCAGCAGCCGCGGACAGGGTGTCACCGGGGAGCTGTTTTTT	CASSSRGQGVTGELFF
.	15	.	TRBV19	TRBJ2-1	TGTGCCAGTAGTATTCAAGCGGGCTCCTACAATGAGCAGTTCTTC	CASSIQAGSYNEQFF
.	14	TRBD1	TRBV13	TRBJ1-2	TGTGCCAGCAGCTTAGGCCGGACAGGTTATGGCTACACCTTC	CASSLGRTGYGYTF
.	15	TRBD2	TRBV28	TRBJ2-7	TGTGCCAGCAGTTTACCAGCGGGGAACTCCTACGAGCAGTACTTC	CASSLPAGNSYEQYF
.	13	.	TRBV7-6	TRBJ2-7	TGTGCCAGCAGCCACGGACTCTCCGGCGAGCAGTACTTC	CASSHGLSGEQYF
.	13	TRBD2	TRBV2	TRBJ2-1	TGTGCCAGCGGGACTCCTAGCGGGCGTGAGCAGTTCTTC	CASGTPSGREQFF
few	15	.	TRBV4-2	TRBJ2-5	TGTGCCAGCAGCCAAGGGGACTTGGACAAAGAGACCCAGTACTTC	CASSQGDLDKETQYF
.	13	.	TRBV10-3	TRBJ2-7	TGTGCCACCTCTGGCGGGAATGGTTACGAGCAGTACTTC	CATSGGNGYEQYF
once	14	TRBD1	TRBV7-3	TRBJ1-2	TGTGCCAGCAGCCCTGGACAGGGGAACTATGGCCACACCTTC	CASSPGQGNYGHTF
.	14	TRBD1	TRBV25-1	TRBJ1-1	TGTGCCAGCAGTGCTACAGGGGGCCTCACTGAAGCTTTCTTT	CASSATGGLTEAFF
.	13	.	TRBV18	TRBJ2-1	TGTGCCAGCTCACACAGGGACTACAATGAGCAGTTCTTC	CASSHRDYNEQFF
.	14	.	TRBV5-1	TRBJ2-7	TGCGCCAGCAGCCCGGGACAAGGCTCCTACGAGCAGTACTTC	CASSPGQGSYEQYF
once	16	TRBD2	TRBV7-3	TRBJ2-1	TGTGCCAGCAGCGTTCTAGCGGGAGGCTCCTACAATGAGCAGTTCTTC	CASSVLAGGSYNEQFF
.	14	.	TRBV6-5	TRBJ1-5	TGTGCCAGCAGGTCCTCTATCCCCAATCAGCCCCAGCATTTT	CASRSSIPNQPQHF
few	14	TRBD2	TRBV6-6	TRBJ2-7	TGTGCCAGCAGTTACGGGACTAGCGGGTACGAGCAGTACTTC	CASSYGTSGYEQYF
.	15	TRBD2	TRBV4-1	TRBJ2-2	TGCGCCAGCAGCCATGAGGGACTAGAAACCGGGGAGCTGTTTTTT	CASSHEGLETGELFF
few	15	TRBD2	TRBV13	TRBJ2-7	TGTGCCAGCAGCCCAGGACTAGCCCCATCCTACGAGCAGTACTTC	CASSPGLAPSYEQYF
.	14	.	TRBV6-5	TRBJ2-7	TGTGCCAGCAGTTACTCAGGGGAAGTAAGGGAGCAGTACTTC	CASSYSGEVREQYF
.	15	TRBD2	TRBV19	TRBJ2-3	TGTGCCAGTAGTTCGGCGGGAGGGCCCACAGATACGCAGTATTTT	CASSSAGGPTDTQYF
.	13	.	TRBV7-2	TRBJ2-1	TGTGCCAGCAGCCCGGTTGGGCGTTGGGAGCAGTTCTTC	CASSPVGRWEQFF
.	14	.	TRBV2	TRBJ2-1	TGTGCCAGCAGGAAGGCGGGGTCCTACAATGAGCAGTTCTTC	CASRKAGSYNEQFF
few	14	.	TRBV11-2	TRBJ2-1	TGTGCCAGCACCCTCTTGACAGGAGGAAATGAGCAGTTCTTC	CASTLLTGGNEQFF
.	13	.	TRBV6-5	TRBJ1-1	TGTGCCAGCAGTTACAACGGGCCCGGGGGAGCTTTCTTT	CASSYNGPGGAFF
.	14	.	TRBV10-3	TRBJ1-1	TGTGCCATCAGTGAGTCCCCAGGGAACACTGAAGCTTTCTTT	CAISESPGNTEAFF
.	13	TRBD1	TRBV29-1	TRBJ1-1	TGCAGCGTGGCGGGACAGGAGAACACTGAAGCTTTCTTT	CSVAGQENTEAFF
.	14	.	TRBV6-5	TRBJ1-2	TGTGCCAGCAGTTACTCGGGGCTGCAATATGGCTACACCTTC	CASSYSGLQYGYTF
.	11	TRBD1	TRBV6-5	TRBJ2-7	TGTGCCAGCAGTCAGGGGGCGCGAAAGTACTTC	CASSQGARKYF
.	14	.	TRBV4-3	TRBJ1-2	TGCGCCAGCAGCCCCAGCGGACCCTTCGATGGCTACACCTTC	CASSPSGPFDGYTF
.	16	.	TRBV14	TRBJ2-1	TGTGCCAGCAGCCGACAGGCTTGGGGGCTGGAAAATGAGCAGTTCTTC	CASSRQAWGLENEQFF
.	15	TRBD1	TRBV19	TRBJ2-7	TGTGCCAGTATTAACACAGGGACAGCTCCCTACGAGCAGTACTTC	CASINTGTAPYEQYF
.	15	TRBD2	TRBV30	TRBJ2-3	TGTGCCTGGAGTGTATTAGCGGGAGTGGGAGATACGCAGTATTTT	CAWSVLAGVGDTQYF
.	14	TRBD1	TRBV6-6	TRBJ1-1	TGTGCCAGCAGTTCGCGACAGGGGCAGACTGAAGCTTTCTTT	CASSSRQGQTEAFF
.	13	.	TRBV27	TRBJ2-7	TGTGCCAGCAGGGGGGGACAGTCCTACGAGCAGTACTTC	CASRGGQSYEQYF
.	15	.	TRBV30	TRBJ2-7	TGTGCCTGGACTCGTCCCCCTACGCTCTCCTACGAGCAGTACTTC	CAWTRPPTLSYEQYF
few	17	TRBD1	TRBV11-2	TRBJ2-2	TGTGCCAGCAGCCAATATGTTATGAGACAGGGGATCGGGGAGCTGTTTTTT	CASSQYVMRQGIGELFF